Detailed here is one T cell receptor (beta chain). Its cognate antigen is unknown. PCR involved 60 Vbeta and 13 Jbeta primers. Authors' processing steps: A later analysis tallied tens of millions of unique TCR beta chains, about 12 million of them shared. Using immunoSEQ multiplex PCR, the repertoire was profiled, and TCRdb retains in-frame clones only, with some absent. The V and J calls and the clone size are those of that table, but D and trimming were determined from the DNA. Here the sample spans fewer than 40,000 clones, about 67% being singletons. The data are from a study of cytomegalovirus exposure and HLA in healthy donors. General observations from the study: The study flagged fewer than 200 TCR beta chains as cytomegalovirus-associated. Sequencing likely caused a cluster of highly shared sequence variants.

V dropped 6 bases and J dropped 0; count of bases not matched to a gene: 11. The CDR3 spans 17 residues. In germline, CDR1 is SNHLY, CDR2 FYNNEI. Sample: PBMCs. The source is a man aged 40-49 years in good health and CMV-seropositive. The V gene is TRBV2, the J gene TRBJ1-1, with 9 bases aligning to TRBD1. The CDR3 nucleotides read TGTGCCAGCAGCTCGAACAGGGGGCAAACAATGAACACTGAAGCTTTCTTT. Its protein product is CASSSNRGQTMNTEAFF.